Presented here are 13 T cell receptor beta chains from one specimen sequenced in a study of Graves' ophthalmopathy and Graves' hyperthyroidism. Amplified material comprised TCR beta CDR3 regions derived from RNA transcripts. RT-PCR in the first round used HTBI primers; a second-round multiplex PCR followed. One entry per CDR3 protein results from TCRdb running MiXCR on the multiplex PCR reads. The table has around 1.1 million distinct CDR3 sequences, about two fifths seen once. Sequencing input: peripheral blood or thyroid tissue (not recorded which). These TCRs come from an adult man with Graves' hyperthyroidism.

This clonotype has just one count. This chain links TRBV29-1 with TRBJ1-2, with D possibly TRBD1 on 6 matching bases. CDR1 and CDR2 (germline): SQVTM, ANQGSEA. The CDR3 is 13 amino acids. The V and J ends lost 7 bases and 4 bases respectively, with 16 bases between them. The CDR3 region is CSANGGPGYGYTF. DNA for the CDR3: TGCAGCGCGAATGGGGGGCCCGGCTATGGCTACACCTTC.

The table lists this clonotype with many counts. This chain joins TRBV25-1 and TRBJ2-5, with a possible D match to TRBD2 (5 bases). The CDR3 covers 15 residues. CDR1 and CDR2 from the germline V gene are MGHDK and SYGVNS. V lost 2 bases to trimming and J lost 7 bases, with 17 bases between them. This CDR3 reads CASSELSGNKATQYF. CDR3 nucleotide sequence: TGTGCCAGCAGTGAACTAAGCGGTAATAAAGCGACCCAGTACTTC.

This clonotype was seen many times. V is TRBV29-1 and J is TRBJ2-5; 8 bases map to TRBD1. This CDR3 is built from 16 residues. Unmatched junction bases numbered 15, after V lost 2 bases and J lost 7 bases. Germline-derived CDR1 and CDR2 are SQVTM and ANQGSEA. CDR3 sequence: CSVETGQARLSATQYF. The CDR3 DNA is TGCAGCGTTGAAACGGGACAGGCCCGCCTCTCGGCGACCCAGTACTTC.

This clonotype showed up many times. The rearrangement uses TRBV10-3 and TRBJ1-5; TRBD1 matches 7 bases. The V and J ends lost 6 bases and 7 bases, in that order; junction bases with no gene match: 9. The CDR3 totals 14 residues. Germline V CDR1 and CDR2: ENHRY, SYGVKD. CDR3 bases: TGTGCCATCAGCGACGGACAGGTGGACCAGCCCCAGCATTTT. Its protein is CAISDGQVDQPQHF.

The chain combines TRBV29-1 with TRBJ2-5, with 15 bases identical to TRBD2. Looked up from germline, CDR1 is SQVTM and CDR2 is ANQGSEA. The CDR3 is made up of 16 amino acids. V trimming: 5 bases; J trimming: 1 base; junction bases outside the gene matches: 5. Here the CDR3 reads CSVQGLAGGPQETQYF. The DNA of the CDR3 is TGCAGCGTTCAGGGACTAGCGGGGGGCCCCCAAGAGACCCAGTACTTC.

This clonotype was seen more than once but under ten times. This chain joins TRBV6-5 and TRBJ2-2; D is ambiguous. The germline gives CDR1 MNHEY, CDR2 SVGAGI. Trimming removed 5 bases from V and 8 bases from J, with 9 bases in between. The CDR3 length is 12 residues. CDR3 nucleotide sequence: TGTGCCAGCAGTGATCGACTTGGGGAGCTGTTTTTT. This translates into CASSDRLGELFF.

This clonotype has just a few counts. A read error is possible here, since a much larger clone lies one base away. The gene calls are TRBV10-3 and TRBJ1-1; D is possibly TRBD1 (6 bases). The germline V and J ends were trimmed by 10 bases and 3 bases, with 15 bases remaining between them. Germline-derived CDR1 and CDR2 are ENHRY and SYGVKD. The CDR3 has 13 amino acids. Written as DNA, the CDR3 is TGTGCCAGCAGGCCCGCAGGGGACACTGAAGCTTTCTTT. This gives the protein CASRPAGDTEAFF.

This clonotype was observed a few times. This chain joins TRBV7-9 and TRBJ1-4, with D perhaps matching TRBD1 (5 bases). CDR1 SEHNR and CDR2 FQNEAQ come from the germline V gene (reference sequence). This CDR3 has 19 amino acids. V lost 3 bases and J lost 6, with 26 bases in between. CDR3 in amino acids: CASSFPHRDITPGDEKLFF. CDR3 in DNA: TGTGCCAGCAGCTTCCCGCACAGAGATATAACCCCGGGGGATGAAAAACTGTTTTTT.

This clonotype was seen at least ten times. The genes are TRBV10-3 and TRBJ2-2; D not resolved. V gave up 8 bases and J gave up 0 bases, with 7 bases separating them. Per germline, CDR1 ENHRY and CDR2 SYGVKD. The CDR3 covers 13 residues. The CDR3, as DNA: TGTGCCATCGCAACGGCGAACACCGGGGAGCTGTTTTTT. Translated: CAIATANTGELFF.

With respect to this clonotype: The junction does not match germline at one end; this may be a read error. This sequence joins TRBV6-5 and TRBJ1-6; 8 bases map to TRBD1. The V gene's germline CDR1 is MNHEY and CDR2 SVGAGI. The CDR3 totals 15 residues. CDR3 residues: CAGRQRQGWNSPLHF. In DNA, the CDR3 is TGTGCCGGCAGACAAAGACAGGGGTGGAATTCACCCCTCCACTTT.

The chain couples TRBV27 to TRBJ1-4, with TRBD1 identical over 8 bases. The CDR3 length is 12 residues. V was clipped by 9 bases and J by 8 bases; unmatched bases: 5. CDR1 MNHEY and CDR2 SMNVEV come from the germline V gene (reference sequence). CDR3 in amino acids: CASRTGREKLFF. The CDR3 DNA sequence: TGTGCCAGTCGGACAGGGAGGGAAAAACTGTTTTTT.

This clonotype was detected many times. The chain has TRBV10-3 and TRBJ1-1, with a possible D match to TRBD1 (5 bases). The V gene's germline CDR1 is ENHRY and CDR2 SYGVKD. V was pared by 4 bases and J by 8 bases, with 11 bases between. The CDR3 runs to 12 residues. This chain's CDR3 is CAISGRDGEAFF. CDR3 coding DNA: TGTGCCATCAGTGGGCGGGACGGGGAAGCTTTCTTT.

This clonotype has more than one count but fewer than ten. Just one base apart from a much larger clone, this may be a read error. The chain joins TRBV7-6 to TRBJ1-1; D remains unclear. The CDR3 extends over 14 amino acids. Germline values: CDR1 SGHVS, CDR2 FNYEAQ. The CDR3: CASSLGARGTKAFF. CDR3 in DNA: TGTGCCAGCAGCTTAGGGGCGCGCGGCACTAAAGCTTTCTTT. Based on the CDR3 plus reference TRBV7-6 and TRBJ1-1, the full variable domain is GAGVSQSPRYKVTKRGQDVALRCDPISGHVSLYWYRQALGQGPEFLTYFNYEAQQDKSGLPNDRFSAERPEGSISTLTIQRTEQRDSAMYRCASSLGARGTKAFFGQGTRLTVV.